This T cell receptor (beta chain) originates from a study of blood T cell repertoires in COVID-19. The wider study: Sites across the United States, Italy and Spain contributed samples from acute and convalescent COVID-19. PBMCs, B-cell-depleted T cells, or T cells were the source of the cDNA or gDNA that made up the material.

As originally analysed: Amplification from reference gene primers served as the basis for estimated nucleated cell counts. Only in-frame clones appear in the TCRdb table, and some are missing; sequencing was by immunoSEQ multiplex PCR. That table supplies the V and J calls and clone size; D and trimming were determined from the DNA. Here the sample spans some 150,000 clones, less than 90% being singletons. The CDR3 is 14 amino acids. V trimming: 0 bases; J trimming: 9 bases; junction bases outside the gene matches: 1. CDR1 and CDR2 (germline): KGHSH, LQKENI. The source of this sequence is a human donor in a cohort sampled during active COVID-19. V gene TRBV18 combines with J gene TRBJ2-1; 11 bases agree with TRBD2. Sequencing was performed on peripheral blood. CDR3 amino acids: CASSPPSGGGEQFF. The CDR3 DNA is TGTGCCAGCTCACCACCTAGCGGGGGGGGTGAGCAGTTCTTC.